This note documents a single T cell receptor beta chain sequence. This clone was seen only once. The antigen it binds to is not known. It has no much larger one-base neighbor in the sample; base qualities were not kept. Deep-resolution immunoSEQ TCR-beta sequencing was performed on DNA from uncultured naive and memory CD4+ T cells. The paper's processing steps were these. During preprocessing, nonproductive sequences were removed, along with CDR3s that did not begin with C, did not end with F or W, or were shorter than 7 amino acids. Cultured and uncultured naive and memory CD4+ repertoires were searched for previously identified spike- and CEF-reactive CDR3s. CDR3 homology was quantified as pairwise Levenshtein distance, calculated with the stringdist R package after three terminal residues were trimmed from each end. In TCRdb, the immuneACCESS table is reduced to in-frame sequences with V and J assigned. These tables do not hold every clone; where another copy was compared, an unresolved V gene accounts for under half, and the others remain unexplained. V and J calls and clone size are given by that table; D and trimming were obtained from the DNA. The sample has 37,000 or so clones on record, 75% to 90% of them singletons. Of the sample, 3.1% is held by the ten largest clones.

Naive and memory CD4+ T cells were separated from cryopreserved PBMCs by first enriching for CD4 and then performing EasySep naive CD4+ T cell enrichment. Ficoll-Paque PLUS gradient centrifugation was used to isolate PBMCs from either whole blood or leukapheresis product. PBMCs were either used fresh in the expansion assay or cryopreserved at -140 degrees C. The QIAamp Micro DNA Kit was used to extract genomic DNA from the CD4+ T cells. This specimen belongs to a study of CD4 T cells in relation to SARS-CoV-2 and coronaviruses (dated by TCRdb to about 2021). Looking at the study overall: Across all 12 patients in the convalescent cohort, the median age was about 35 years, with a range of roughly 21 to 75 years. The roughly twelve convalescent patients included 8 males and 4 females; two subjects were Hispanic. Shared crossreactive spike epitopes were mapped to their HLA restriction using patient-derived lymphoblastoid cell lines. Memory CD4+ T cell crossreactivity between SARS-CoV-2 and common cold coronavirus spike proteins was assessed at the TCR clonotype level in the study. The Adaptive Biotechnologies TCR-sequencing kit was used for samples from a few pre-COVID donors and for the naive versus memory experiments, whereas the other data were Illumina-based. A different TCR-beta assay, based on Illumina, was used to sequence expansion assays from other donors in the study. Here is what the overall study found, with its caveats: Compared with monoreactive clones, crossreactive clones had significantly weaker SARS-CoV-2-driven expansion, a result consistent with antigenic imprinting. Roughly 70% of donors had memory CD4+ clonotypes that crossrecognized SARS-CoV-2 and at least one common cold coronavirus spike. Because no donor provided both pre-pandemic and post-infection samples, tracing the source of pre-existing responses was limited. Naive versus memory sequencing indicated the assay detects memory recall responses rather than primary responses primed during culture. Crossreactivity analysis centred on spike protein, so crossreactivity against other viral proteins was not assessed. The study was constrained by small numbers of patients and of tested TCRs.

Deletion took 1 base off V and 1 base off J, with a span of 10 bases between the germline ends. The CDR3 contains 15 residues, cysteine and phenylalanine counted. Only the CDR3 region is kept as DNA, spanning 45 bases read in frame from base 1. CDR1 SGHNT and CDR2 YENEEA are derived from the germline V gene. Sequenced input: memory CD4+ T cells from PBMCs. The cell subset or site label corresponds to: memory (non-naive) CD4+ T cells. The chain was built from TRBV11-3 and TRBJ2-5; the D gene identity is not certain. This receptor was identified in an adult with COVID-19. The CDR3 reads as follows: CASSLGLSSQETQYF. The DNA sequence reads TGTGCCAGCAGCTTAGGGTTGAGCTCCCAAGAGACCCAGTACTTC.